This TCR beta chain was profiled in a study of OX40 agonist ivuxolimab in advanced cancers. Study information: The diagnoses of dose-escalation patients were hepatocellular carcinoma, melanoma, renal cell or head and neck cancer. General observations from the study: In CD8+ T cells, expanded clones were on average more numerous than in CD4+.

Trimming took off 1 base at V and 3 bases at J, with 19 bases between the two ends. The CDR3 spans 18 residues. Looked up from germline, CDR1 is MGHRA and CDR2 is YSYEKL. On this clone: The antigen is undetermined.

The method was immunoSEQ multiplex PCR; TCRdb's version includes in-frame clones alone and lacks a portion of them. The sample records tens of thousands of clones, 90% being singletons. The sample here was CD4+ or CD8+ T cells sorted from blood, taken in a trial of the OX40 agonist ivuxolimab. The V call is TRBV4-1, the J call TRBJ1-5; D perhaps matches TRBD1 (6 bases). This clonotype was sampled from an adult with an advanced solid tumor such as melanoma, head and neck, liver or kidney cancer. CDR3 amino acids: CASSQVGAQGFVNQPQHF. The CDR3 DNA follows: TGCGCCAGCAGCCAAGTTGGGGCTCAGGGGTTCGTCAATCAGCCCCAGCATTTT.